This is a list of T cell receptor beta chains from one sample in a study of T cells in localized non-small cell lung cancer. The protocol was immunoSEQ multiplex PCR, while the TCRdb copy is restricted to in-frame clones and leaves out a portion. The sample lists around 40,000 clones; around 87% were seen once. The sequences come from peripheral blood, collected before any cancer treatment. Receptors were obtained from a man between 40 and 70 years old with stage I lung adenocarcinoma. The CDR3 runs from the conserved cysteine through the conserved F or W. D genes are given only for firm matches.

TRBJ2-3,TRBV10-3,TRBD2,CAISESQSGSSTDTQYF
TRBJ2-7,TRBV2,TRBD2,CASRGSGRYEQYF
TRBJ1-5,TRBV6-6,NA,CASSYGANQPQHF
TRBJ2-7,TRBV7-9,NA,CASSAHGTRSSYEQYF
TRBJ2-1,TRBV4-2,TRBD2,CASSQTSGSYNEQFF
TRBJ2-5,TRBV27,TRBD1,CASRTGGRETQYF
TRBJ1-1,TRBV19,TRBD1,CASSIRTGWGNTEAFF
TRBJ2-1,TRBV7-9,NA,CASSGRISRGDYNEQFF
TRBJ2-7,TRBV15,TRBD2,CATSRDLAGGNEQYF
TRBJ1-1,TRBV7-9,NA,CASSLEAGNTEAFF
TRBJ1-1,TRBV30,NA,CAWSGGDTEAFF
TRBJ2-3,TRBV6-1,TRBD2,CASSASGRAIITDTQYF
TRBJ2-7,TRBV9,TRBD2,CASSPMTSGIPYEQYF
TRBJ1-1,TRBV7-9,NA,CASSPHRGEAFF
TRBJ1-1,TRBV29-1,NA,CSARTGLNTEAFF
TRBJ1-5,TRBV19,NA,CASSIVPDNQPQHF
TRBJ2-7,TRBV7-3,TRBD2,CASSSSSGSPRLPEQYF
TRBJ1-2,TRBV28,NA,CASSLEGPNYGYTF
TRBJ1-5,TRBV4-1,NA,CASSQPREGPNQPQHF
TRBJ2-1,TRBV5-4,NA,CASVDGAESYNEQFF
TRBJ2-3,TRBV5-1,TRBD1,CASSFGQGGDTQYF
TRBJ1-5,TRBV28,NA,CASRLTGIGPQHF
TRBJ2-3,TRBV27,NA,CASSLWGEPTDTQYF
TRBJ2-1,TRBV5-6,NA,CASSLANEQFF
TRBJ2-2,TRBV5-4,NA,CASSLGSPNTGELFF
TRBJ1-6,TRBV7-9,TRBD1,CASSLNRGTNSPLHF
TRBJ1-2,TRBV28,NA,CASSLAGQNYGYTF
TRBJ1-2,TRBV2,TRBD1,CASRPGQGSNYGYTF
TRBJ2-1,TRBV5-1,NA,CASSFGAGAGLYEQFF
TRBJ1-2,TRBV23-1,NA,CASSHVRGRTRYGYTF
TRBJ2-2,TRBV7-2,TRBD2,CASTKSGTSITGELFF
TRBJ2-7,TRBV27,NA,CASSLGEYTYEQYF
TRBJ2-3,TRBV7-2,NA,CASSLDGRGGDTQYF